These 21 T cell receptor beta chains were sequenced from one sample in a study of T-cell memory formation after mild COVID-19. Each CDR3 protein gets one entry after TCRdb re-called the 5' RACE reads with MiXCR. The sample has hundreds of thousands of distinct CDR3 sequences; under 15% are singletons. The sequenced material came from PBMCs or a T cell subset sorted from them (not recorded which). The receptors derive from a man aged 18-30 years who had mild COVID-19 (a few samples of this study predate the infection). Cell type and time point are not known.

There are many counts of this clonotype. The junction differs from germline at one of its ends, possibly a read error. This CDR3 reads CASSLEGYEQYF. CDR3 coding DNA: TGCGCCAGCAGCTTGGAGGGCTACGAGCAGTACTTC. The V and J genes are TRBV9 and TRBJ2-7; D perhaps matches TRBD2 (6 bases). CDR3 length equals 12 residues. The V gene's germline CDR1 is SGDLS and CDR2 YYNGEE.

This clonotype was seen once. In nucleotides, the CDR3 is TGTGCCAGTAACAGCCTGAATGAAAAACTGTTTTTT. It is translated as CASNSLNEKLFF. The chain couples TRBV19 to TRBJ1-4; D unclear. The CDR3 is 12 amino acids. The V end lost 7 bases, the J end lost 5 bases, and 8 bases lay between the germline ends. CDR1 and CDR2 (germline): LNHDA, SQIVND (reference sequence).

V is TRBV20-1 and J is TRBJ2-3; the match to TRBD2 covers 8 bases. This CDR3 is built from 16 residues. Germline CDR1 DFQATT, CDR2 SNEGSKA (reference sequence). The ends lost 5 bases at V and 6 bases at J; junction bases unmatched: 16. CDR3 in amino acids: CSAHKVSSGGWDTQYF. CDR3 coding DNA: TGCAGTGCTCATAAGGTCTCGAGCGGGGGTTGGGATACGCAGTATTTT.

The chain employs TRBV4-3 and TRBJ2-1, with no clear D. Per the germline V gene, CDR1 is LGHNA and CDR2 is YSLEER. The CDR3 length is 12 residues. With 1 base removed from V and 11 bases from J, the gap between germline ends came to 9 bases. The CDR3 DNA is TGCGCCAGCAGCCAAGTGCGGAGTAAGCAGTTCTTC. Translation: CASSQVRSKQFF.

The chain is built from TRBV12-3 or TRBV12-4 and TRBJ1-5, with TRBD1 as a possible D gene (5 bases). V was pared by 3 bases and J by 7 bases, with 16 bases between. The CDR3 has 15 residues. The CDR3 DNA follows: TGTGCCAGCAGTTTGGAGGGGACGGCGGAACAGCCCCAGCATTTT. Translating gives CASSLEGTAEQPQHF.

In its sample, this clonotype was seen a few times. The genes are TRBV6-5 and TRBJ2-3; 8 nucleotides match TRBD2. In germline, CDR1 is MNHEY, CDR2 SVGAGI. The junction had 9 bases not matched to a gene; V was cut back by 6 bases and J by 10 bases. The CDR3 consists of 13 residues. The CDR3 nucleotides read TGTGCCAGCAGGGAACGGGGGGGGCGGGCGCAGTATTTT. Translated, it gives CASRERGGRAQYF.

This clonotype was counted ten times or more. The CDR3 sequence is CASNPQGETDTQYF. CDR3 coding DNA: TGTGCCAGCAACCCACAGGGGGAAACAGATACGCAGTATTTT. The chain combines TRBV12-3 or TRBV12-4 with TRBJ2-3; 8 bases agree with TRBD1. CDR3 length: 14 amino acids. V gave up 7 bases and J gave up 3 bases; unmatched junction bases: 6.

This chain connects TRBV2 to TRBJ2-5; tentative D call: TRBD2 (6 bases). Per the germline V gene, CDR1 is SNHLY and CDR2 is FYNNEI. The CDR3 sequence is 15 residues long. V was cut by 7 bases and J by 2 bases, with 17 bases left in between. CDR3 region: CASTAPTRGQETQYF. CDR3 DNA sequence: TGTGCCAGCACCGCCCCGACTAGAGGACAAGAGACCCAGTACTTC.

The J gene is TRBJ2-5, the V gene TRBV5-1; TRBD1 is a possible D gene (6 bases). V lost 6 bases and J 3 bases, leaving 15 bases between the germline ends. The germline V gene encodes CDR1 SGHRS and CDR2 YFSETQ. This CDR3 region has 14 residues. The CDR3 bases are TGCGCCAGCAAACAGACAGGTCTTAAAGAGACCCAGTACTTC. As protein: CASKQTGLKETQYF.

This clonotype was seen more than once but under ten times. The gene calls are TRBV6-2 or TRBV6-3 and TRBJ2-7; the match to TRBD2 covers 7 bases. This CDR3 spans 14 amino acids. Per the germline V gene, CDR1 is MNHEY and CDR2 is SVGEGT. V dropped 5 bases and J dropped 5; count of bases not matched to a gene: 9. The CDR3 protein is CASSPGGRVDEQYV. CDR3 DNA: TGTGCCAGCAGTCCGGGTGGGAGGGTGGACGAGCAGTACGTC.

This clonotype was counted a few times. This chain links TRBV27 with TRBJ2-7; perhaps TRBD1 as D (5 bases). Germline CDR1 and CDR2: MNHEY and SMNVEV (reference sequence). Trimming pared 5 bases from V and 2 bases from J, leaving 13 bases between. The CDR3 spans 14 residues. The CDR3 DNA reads TGTGCCAGCAGTCCTACAGGTTTACCCTACGAGCAGTACTTC. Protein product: CASSPTGLPYEQYF.

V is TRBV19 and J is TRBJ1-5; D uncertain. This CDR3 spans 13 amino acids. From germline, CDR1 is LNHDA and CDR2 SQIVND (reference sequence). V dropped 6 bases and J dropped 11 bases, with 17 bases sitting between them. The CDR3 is CASSPDPILSQHF. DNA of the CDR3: TGTGCCAGTAGCCCAGACCCCATCTTGTCCCAGCATTTT.

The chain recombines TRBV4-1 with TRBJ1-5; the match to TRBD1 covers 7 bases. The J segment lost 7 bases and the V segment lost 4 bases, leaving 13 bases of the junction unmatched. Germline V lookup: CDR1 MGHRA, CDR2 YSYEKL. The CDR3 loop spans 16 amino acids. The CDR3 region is CASSRNTGERVQPQHF. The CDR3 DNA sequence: TGCGCCAGCAGCCGTAATACAGGGGAGCGAGTACAGCCCCAGCATTTT.

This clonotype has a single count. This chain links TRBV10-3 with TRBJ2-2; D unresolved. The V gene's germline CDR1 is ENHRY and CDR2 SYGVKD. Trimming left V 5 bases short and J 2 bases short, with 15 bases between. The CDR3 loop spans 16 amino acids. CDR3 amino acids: CAISRLKETNTGELFF. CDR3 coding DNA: TGTGCCATCAGTCGATTAAAGGAGACCAACACCGGGGAGCTGTTTTTT.

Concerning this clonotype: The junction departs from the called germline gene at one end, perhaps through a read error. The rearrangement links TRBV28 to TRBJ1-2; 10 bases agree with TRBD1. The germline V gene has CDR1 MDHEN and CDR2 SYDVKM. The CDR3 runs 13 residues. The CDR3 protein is CASSLTGTGATYF. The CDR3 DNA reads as TGTGCCAGCAGTTTAACGGGGACAGGGGCTACCTACTTC.

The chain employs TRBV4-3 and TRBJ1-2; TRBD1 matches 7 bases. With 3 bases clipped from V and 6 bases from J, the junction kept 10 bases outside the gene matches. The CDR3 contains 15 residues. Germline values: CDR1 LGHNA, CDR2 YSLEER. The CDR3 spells CASSQSNRGGDGYTF. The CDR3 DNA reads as TGCGCCAGCAGCCAGTCGAACAGGGGAGGGGATGGCTACACCTTC.

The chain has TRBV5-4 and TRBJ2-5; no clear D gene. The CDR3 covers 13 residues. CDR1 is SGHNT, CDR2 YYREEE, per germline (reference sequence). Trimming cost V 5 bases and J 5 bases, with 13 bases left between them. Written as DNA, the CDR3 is TGTGCCAGCAGTTTCTGGGCGCGGGAGACCCAGTACTTC. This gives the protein CASSFWARETQYF.

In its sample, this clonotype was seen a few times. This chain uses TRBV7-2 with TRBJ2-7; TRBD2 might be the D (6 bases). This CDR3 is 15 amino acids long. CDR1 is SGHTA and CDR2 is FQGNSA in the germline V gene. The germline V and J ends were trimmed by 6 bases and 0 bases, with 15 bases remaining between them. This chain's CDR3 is CASSSHGGSSYEQYV. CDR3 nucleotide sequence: TGTGCCAGCAGTTCCCATGGGGGGAGCTCCTACGAGCAGTACGTC.

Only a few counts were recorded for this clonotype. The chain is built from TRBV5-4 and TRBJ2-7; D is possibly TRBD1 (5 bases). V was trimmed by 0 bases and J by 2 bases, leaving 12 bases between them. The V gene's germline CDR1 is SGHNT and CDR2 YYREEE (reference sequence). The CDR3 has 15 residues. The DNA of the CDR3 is TGTGCCAGCAGCTTGGAATCGCAGGGTCCCTACGAGCAGTACTTC. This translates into CASSLESQGPYEQYF.

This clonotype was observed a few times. CDR3 sequence reads: CASSLQGAQDTEAFF. The DNA of the CDR3 is TGTGCCAGCAGCCTACAGGGGGCGCAGGACACTGAAGCTTTCTTT. The chain is built from TRBV21-1 and TRBJ1-1; the table calls TRBD1, which could not be checked here. TRBV21-1 is given as a pseudogene. The length of the CDR3 is 15 residues.

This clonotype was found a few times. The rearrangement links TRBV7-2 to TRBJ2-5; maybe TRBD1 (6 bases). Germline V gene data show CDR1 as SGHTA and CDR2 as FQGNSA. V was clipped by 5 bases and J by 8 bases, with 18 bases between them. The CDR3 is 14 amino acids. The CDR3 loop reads CASSRDTFILTQYF. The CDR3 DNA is TGTGCCAGCAGCCGGGACACCTTTATTCTTACCCAGTACTTC.